Listed here is a single TCR beta chain. This entry comes from a study of blood T cell repertoires in COVID-19. Study in general: Some COVID-19 samples were acute and others convalescent; all came from the United States, Italy and Spain. Sources were T cells, B-cell-depleted T cells, or PBMCs; the material itself was cDNA or gDNA.

Authors' analysis steps: Nucleated cell number was recorded as an estimate derived from reference gene primer amplification. The repertoire was sequenced with immunoSEQ multiplex PCR; TCRdb's copy has only in-frame clones and lacks some. That table supplies the V and J calls and clone size; D and trimming were determined from the DNA. Among under 45,000 clones listed, around 88% were seen once. What was sequenced was peripheral blood. The sequence derives from an elderly woman with active or convalescent COVID-19.

The CDR3 sequence: CASSPEGMRETQYF. The CDR3 DNA reads as TGCGCCAGCAGCCCGGAGGGCATGCGAGAGACCCAGTACTTC. The genes are TRBV5-1 and TRBJ2-5, with a tentative D call TRBD2 (6 bases). V was shortened by 4 bases and J by 4 bases, with 14 bases between the two germline ends. This CDR3 comprises 14 residues. CDR1 and CDR2 (germline): SGHRS, YFSETQ.